Here is one TCR beta chain with its context. Different DNA sequences within this sample yield the same CDR3. The source of the sample is a study of blood T cell repertoires in COVID-19. TCRdb keeps only in-frame clones here, not all; method: immunoSEQ multiplex PCR. The data show some 140,000 clones, just under 85% seen once. The CDR3 is 13 amino acids. V dropped 6 bases and J dropped 1 base, with 10 bases sitting between them. Sequenced sample: peripheral blood. This TCR came from a woman aged 55-69 years with acute or convalescent COVID-19. The chain carries TRBV12-3 or TRBV12-4 and TRBJ2-7, with D tentatively TRBD1 (6 bases). Written as DNA, the CDR3 is TGTGCCAGCAGGCCTGGACAGTCCTACGAGCAGTACTTC. Protein product: CASRPGQSYEQYF.